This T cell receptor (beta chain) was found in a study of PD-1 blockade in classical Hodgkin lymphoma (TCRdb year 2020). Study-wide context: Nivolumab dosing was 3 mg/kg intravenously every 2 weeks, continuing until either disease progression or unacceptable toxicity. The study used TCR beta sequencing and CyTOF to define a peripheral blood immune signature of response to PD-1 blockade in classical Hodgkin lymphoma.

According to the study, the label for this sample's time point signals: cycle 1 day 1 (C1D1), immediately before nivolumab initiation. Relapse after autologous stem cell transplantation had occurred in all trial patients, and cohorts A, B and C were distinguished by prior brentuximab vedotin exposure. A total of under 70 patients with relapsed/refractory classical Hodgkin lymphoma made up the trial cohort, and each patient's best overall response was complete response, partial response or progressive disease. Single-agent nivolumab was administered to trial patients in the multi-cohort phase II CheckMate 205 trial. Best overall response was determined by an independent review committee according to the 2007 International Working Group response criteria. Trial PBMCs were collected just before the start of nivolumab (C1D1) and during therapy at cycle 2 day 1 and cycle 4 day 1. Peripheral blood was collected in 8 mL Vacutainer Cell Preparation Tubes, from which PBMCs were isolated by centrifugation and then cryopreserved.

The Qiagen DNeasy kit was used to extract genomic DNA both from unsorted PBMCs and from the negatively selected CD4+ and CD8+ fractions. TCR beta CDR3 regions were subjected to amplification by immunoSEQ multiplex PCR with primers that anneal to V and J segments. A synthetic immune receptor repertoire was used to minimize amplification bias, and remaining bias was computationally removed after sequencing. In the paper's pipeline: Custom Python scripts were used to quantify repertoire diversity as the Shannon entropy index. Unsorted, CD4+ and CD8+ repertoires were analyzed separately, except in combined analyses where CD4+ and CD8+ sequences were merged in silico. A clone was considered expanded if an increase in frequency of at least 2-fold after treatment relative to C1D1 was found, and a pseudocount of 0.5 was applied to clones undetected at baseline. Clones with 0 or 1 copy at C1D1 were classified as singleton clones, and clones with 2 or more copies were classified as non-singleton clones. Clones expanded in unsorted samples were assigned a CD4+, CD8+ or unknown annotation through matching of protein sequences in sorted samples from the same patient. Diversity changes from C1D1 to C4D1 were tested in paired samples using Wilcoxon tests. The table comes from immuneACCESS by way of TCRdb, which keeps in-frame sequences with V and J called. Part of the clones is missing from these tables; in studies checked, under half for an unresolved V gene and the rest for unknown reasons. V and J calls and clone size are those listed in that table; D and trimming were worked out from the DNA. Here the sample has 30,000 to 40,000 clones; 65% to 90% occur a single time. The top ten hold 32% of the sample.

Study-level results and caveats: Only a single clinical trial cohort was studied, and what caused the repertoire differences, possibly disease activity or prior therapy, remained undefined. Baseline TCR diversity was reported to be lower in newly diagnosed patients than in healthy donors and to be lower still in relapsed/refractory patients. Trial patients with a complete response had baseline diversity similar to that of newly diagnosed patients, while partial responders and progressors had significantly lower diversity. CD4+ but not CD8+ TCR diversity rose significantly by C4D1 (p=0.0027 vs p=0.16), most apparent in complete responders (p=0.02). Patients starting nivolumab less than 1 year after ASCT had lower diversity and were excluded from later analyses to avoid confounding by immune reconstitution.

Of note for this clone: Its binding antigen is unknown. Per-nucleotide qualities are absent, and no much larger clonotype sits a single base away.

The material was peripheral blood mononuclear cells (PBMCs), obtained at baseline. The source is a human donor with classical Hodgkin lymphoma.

The CDR3: CASRPGASNQPQHF. The bases read TGCGCCAGCAGACCAGGGGCTAGCAATCAGCCCCAGCATTTT. This receptor chain uses TRBV5-1 and TRBJ1-5; a tentative D call is TRBD1 (6 bases match). Taken from cysteine to phenylalanine, the CDR3 has 14 residues. The DNA shown is the 42-base CDR3, in frame from base 1. V is shortened by 5 bases, J by 0 bases, and the region joining them spans 9 bases. Via the germline V gene, CDR1 is SGHRS and CDR2 YFSETQ.